These T cell receptor beta chains were read from a single sample in a study of regulatory T cells in long-lasting Graves disease. TCRdb re-called the multiplex PCR reads with MiXCR, one entry per CDR3 protein. The sample has 250,000 or so distinct CDR3 sequences, 20% to 25% seen once; the top ten hold around 14%. Sequencing was performed on peripheral blood mononuclear cells (PBMCs), taken at new diagnosis, from a patient treated with antithyroid drugs. These receptors originate from a female donor with Graves disease. The CDR3 runs from the conserved cysteine through the conserved F or W.

CASSPRGPGGQPQHF	TRBV6-1	TRBJ1-5
CASRPTGTDEQFF	TRBV6-1	TRBJ2-1
CASRSRVRSYNSPLHF	TRBV27	TRBJ1-6
CASSAAGTGGEAFF	TRBV19	TRBJ1-1
CASSPPAGGAETQYF	TRBV5-5	TRBJ2-5
CASSRQPDRDWLFF	TRBV5-5	TRBJ1-4
CASSQDLLPANTEAFF	TRBV14	TRBJ1-1
CASRTSVQETQYF	TRBV12-3/TRBV12-4	TRBJ2-5
CASSLRLAGVTTGELFF	TRBV13	TRBJ2-2
CASSHSFIVNEQFF	TRBV4-2	TRBJ2-1
CASSRGQGSNYGYTF	TRBV18	TRBJ1-2
CASSWGLAETQYF	TRBV7-2	TRBJ2-5
CASSLDGGDSDTQYF	TRBV7-2	TRBJ2-3
CASSQATGQGNFEQYF	TRBV4-3	TRBJ2-7
CASSLLAGGITDTQYF	TRBV7-9	TRBJ2-3
CASSSHPVTSLYNEQFF	TRBV6-2/TRBV6-3	TRBJ2-1
CSAPYNEQFF	TRBV20-1	TRBJ2-1
CASSSSDTYYEQYF	TRBV7-2	TRBJ2-7
CASSYGTANQPQHF	TRBV6-5	TRBJ1-5
CASSFRNSPLLF	TRBV28	TRBJ2-1
CSVEDRGLAGGDTQYF	TRBV29-1	TRBJ2-3
CASSLSASGTWYNEQFF	TRBV27	TRBJ2-1
CASSETGYTEAFF	TRBV6-4	TRBJ1-1
CSARDGGAFAGELFF	TRBV20-1	TRBJ2-2
CSARDREQFF	TRBV20-1	TRBJ2-1
CASSLLGSVYEQYF	TRBV5-6	TRBJ2-7
CASSQERARYNEQFF	TRBV4-2	TRBJ2-1
CASSFLDRATGELFF	TRBV11-1	TRBJ2-2
CASNTPGRADQPQHF	TRBV28	TRBJ1-5
CASRPQATSSYEQYF	TRBV6-2/TRBV6-3	TRBJ2-7
CASSSSRATYEQYF	TRBV11-2	TRBJ2-7
CATSDVGGPRNEQFF	TRBV24-1	TRBJ2-1
CSARTPGQVPNEKLFF	TRBV20-1	TRBJ1-4
CASSQLGGTGANVLTF	TRBV4-1	TRBJ2-6
CASSWGHGLF	TRBV27	TRBJ2-1
CSAGRGGRETQYF	TRBV20-1	TRBJ2-5
CAWALGLAGNSYNEQFF	TRBV30	TRBJ2-1
CASSFPPSEQYF	TRBV7-2	TRBJ2-7
CATSRADTQYF	TRBV24-1	TRBJ2-3
CSARGGRSSLHF	TRBV20-1	TRBJ1-6
CASSYREGDNQPQHF	TRBV12-3/TRBV12-4	TRBJ1-5
CASVERHEQYF	TRBV7-8	TRBJ2-7
CASSLWGEGTETQYF	TRBV11-2	TRBJ2-5
CASSQGQYSPLHF	TRBV14	TRBJ1-6
CAISEQGQYNQPQHF	TRBV10-3	TRBJ1-5